This TCR beta chain was profiled in a study of blood T cell repertoires in COVID-19. About the study: Researchers got acute and convalescent COVID-19 samples from the United States, Italy and Spain. Nucleic acid was either cDNA or gDNA, and it came from T cells, B-cell-depleted T cells, or PBMCs.

Germline CDR1 is SGHKS and CDR2 is YYEKEE (reference sequence). V was trimmed by 1 base and J by 2 bases, leaving 13 bases between them. The CDR3 totals 16 residues. This clone was seen only a few times. Original handling: Nucleated cell counts were estimated from reference gene primer amplification. The data were produced by immunoSEQ multiplex PCR, yet TCRdb's version contains in-frame clones alone and is incomplete. The V and J calls and the clone size are those of that table, but D and trimming were determined from the DNA. The table shows 200,000 to 300,000 clones, with 70% to 90% occurring only once.

Specimen: peripheral blood. This chain uses TRBV5-5 with TRBJ1-5; D gene ambiguous. This sequence was found in a human donor in a cohort sampled during active COVID-19. As DNA, the CDR3 is TGTGCCAGCAGCTTGAGCGGGAGATCAGGCAATCAGCCCCAGCATTTT. Translating it yields CASSLSGRSGNQPQHF.